Described below is a single T cell receptor beta chain sequence and its context. Its antigen is still unknown. Base qualities were left out, and no much larger clone turns up one base away. For five or six healthy donors, sorted CD8+ T cells taken from blood, dermis and epidermis had their TCR beta CDR3 regions analysed. Both blood and skin samples were provided by each TCR-sequenced donor, and all TCR-sequenced donors were healthy individuals. Sorting was used to isolate CD8+ T cell populations prior to TCR beta sequencing. Before any analysis of T cells, the skin was split into dermal and epidermal compartments. The data originate from a study of CD49a tissue-resident CD8 T cells in human skin listed by TCRdb under 2017. Concerning the study at large: The study examined tissue-resident memory CD8+ T cell subsets in human skin defined by CD49a, CD69 and CD103 expression.

The junction carries 25 bases between V and J, which are trimmed by 1 base and 0 bases respectively. The CDR3 runs 21 amino acids, cysteine and phenylalanine included. Only CDR3 DNA remains: 63 bases, in frame from the first base. The germline V gene (reference sequence) gives CDR1 as LNHDA and CDR2 as SQIVND. Libraries came from the immunoSEQ multiplex PCR assay. The published analysis was carried out like this. Frequencies of TCR V beta family usage were compared among the sorted CD8+ T cell populations from blood, dermis and epidermis. Entries here come from immuneACCESS through TCRdb and include only in-frame sequences with V and J called. Some clones fail to appear in such tables; in the studies checked, an unresolved V gene covers under half of the shortfall, and the cause of the remainder is unknown. Clone size and the V and J calls come from that table; the DNA yielded D and trimming. This sample is represented by roughly 980 clones; around three quarters of them were singletons. The ten largest account for under 30% of the sample.

The V and J genes are TRBV19 and TRBJ1-5; a tentative D call is TRBD1 (6 bases match). The TCR was taken from a human donor in good health. The donor label of this sample is uncertain. The sample was CD103- CD8+ T cells sorted from skin dermis. The DNA sequence is as follows: TGTGCCAGTAGTATAGCGTTGGGGGGGCGCGGATGGGATTATAGCAATCAGCCCCAGCATTTT. Translation gives CASSIALGGRGWDYSNQPQHF.